The sample holds a few counts of the clone carrying this T cell receptor beta chain. What it binds is unknown. This specimen comes from a study of T-cell memory formation after mild COVID-19. Study-level results: Researchers found some responding clones in pre-infection memory, a sign that cross-reactive memory joined. Researchers report contracting CD4+ clones mostly in CM and EM, with CD8+ clones in EMRA.

V lost 3 bases and J 2 bases, leaving 10 bases between the germline ends. The CDR3 is 14 amino acids. Germline V gene sequence: CDR1 SGHTA, CDR2 FQGNSA. Constant-segment primers were used for 5'RACE, and the resulting TCR alpha and TCR beta cDNA libraries carried sample barcodes and UMIs. MiXCR was run by TCRdb on the 5' RACE reads, yielding one entry per CDR3 protein. The sample holds approximately 410,000 distinct CDR3 sequences, 20% to 30% seen once. This clonotype originated in an adult woman who had mild COVID-19 (a few samples of this study predate the infection). Cell type and time point are not known. The rearrangement joins TRBV7-2 to TRBJ2-5; D possibly corresponds to TRBD2 (5 bases). Sequenced material: PBMCs or a T cell subset sorted from them (not recorded which). CDR3 residues: CASSFGGPQETQYF. For the CDR3, the DNA is TGTGCCAGCAGCTTTGGCGGGCCACAAGAGACCCAGTACTTC.